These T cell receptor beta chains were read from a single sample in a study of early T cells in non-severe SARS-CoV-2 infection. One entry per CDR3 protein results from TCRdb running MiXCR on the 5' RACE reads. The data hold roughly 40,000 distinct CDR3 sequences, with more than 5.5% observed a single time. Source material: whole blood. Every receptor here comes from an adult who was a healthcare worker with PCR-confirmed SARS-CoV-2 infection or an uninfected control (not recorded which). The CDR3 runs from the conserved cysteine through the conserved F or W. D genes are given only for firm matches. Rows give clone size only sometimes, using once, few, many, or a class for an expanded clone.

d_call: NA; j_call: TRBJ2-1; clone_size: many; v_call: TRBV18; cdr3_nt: TGTGCCAGCTCACCAGGCGGTAGCTCCTACAATGAGCAGTTCTTC; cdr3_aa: CASSPGGSSYNEQFF
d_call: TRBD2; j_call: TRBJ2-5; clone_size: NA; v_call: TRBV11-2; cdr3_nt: TGTGCCAGCAGCTTAGTCAGCGGGAGGGTCCAAGAGACCCAGTACTTC; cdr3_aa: CASSLVSGRVQETQYF
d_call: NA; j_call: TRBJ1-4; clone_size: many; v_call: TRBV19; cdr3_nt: TGTGCCAGTAGTATTCGGAATGAAAAACTGTTTTTT; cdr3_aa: CASSIRNEKLFF
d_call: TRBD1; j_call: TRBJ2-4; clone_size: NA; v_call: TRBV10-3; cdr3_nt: TGTGCCATCAGTGGGGACAGGGGCAAAAACATTCAGTACTTC; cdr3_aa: CAISGDRGKNIQYF
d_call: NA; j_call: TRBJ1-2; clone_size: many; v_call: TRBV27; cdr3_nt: TGTGCCAGCAGTCCCAGGAGTGGCTATGGCTACACCTTC; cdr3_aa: CASSPRSGYGYTF
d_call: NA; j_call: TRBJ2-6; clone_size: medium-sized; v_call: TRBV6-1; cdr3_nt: TGTGCCAGCAGTGAAATCACAGGGTCTGGGGCCAACGTCCTGACTTTC; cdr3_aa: CASSEITGSGANVLTF
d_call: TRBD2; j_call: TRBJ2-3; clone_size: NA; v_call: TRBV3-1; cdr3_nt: TGTGCCAGCAGCACAAGACTAGCGGGAGTGACAGATACGCAGTATTTT; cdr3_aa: CASSTRLAGVTDTQYF
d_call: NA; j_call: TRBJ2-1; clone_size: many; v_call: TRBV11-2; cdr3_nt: TGTGCCAGCAGCCTTCCCCAAGCGGCCTACAATGAGCAGTTCTTC; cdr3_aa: CASSLPQAAYNEQFF
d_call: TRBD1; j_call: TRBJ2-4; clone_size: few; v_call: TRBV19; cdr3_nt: TGTGCCAGTAGTACCCTCGTGACAGGGGGCGCCTCAAACATTCAGTACTTC; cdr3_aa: CASSTLVTGGASNIQYF
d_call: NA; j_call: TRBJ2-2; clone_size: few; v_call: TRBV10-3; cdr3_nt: TGTGCCATCAGTGAGTCGACTGGTCCGAACACCGGGGAGCTGTTTTTT; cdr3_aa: CAISESTGPNTGELFF
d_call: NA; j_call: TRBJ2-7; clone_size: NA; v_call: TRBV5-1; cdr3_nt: TGCGCCAGCAGTTATAGGGCGAACTACGAGCAGTACTTC; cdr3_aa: CASSYRANYEQYF
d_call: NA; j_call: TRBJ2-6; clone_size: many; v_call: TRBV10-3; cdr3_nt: TGTGCCATCAGTGTGTGGGGGCCTGGGGCCAACGTCCTGACTTTC; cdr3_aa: CAISVWGPGANVLTF
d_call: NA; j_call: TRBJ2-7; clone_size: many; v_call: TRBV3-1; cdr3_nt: TGTGCCAGCAGCCCGGACGGTTACGACGAGCAGTACTTC; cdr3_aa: CASSPDGYDEQYF
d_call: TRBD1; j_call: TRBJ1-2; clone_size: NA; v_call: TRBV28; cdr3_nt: TGTGCCAGCAGTTTTAACAGGGGAGACAGGGGCTACACCTTC; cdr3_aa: CASSFNRGDRGYTF
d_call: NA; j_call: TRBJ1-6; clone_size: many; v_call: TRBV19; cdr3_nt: TGTGCCAGTAAGATCTCCTGGGATTCACCCCTCCACTTT; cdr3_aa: CASKISWDSPLHF
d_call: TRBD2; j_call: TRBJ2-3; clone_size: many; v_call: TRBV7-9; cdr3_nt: TGTGCCAGCAGCTTAAGCATCGGAGCGGGAGGTCGGACAGATACGCAGTATTTT; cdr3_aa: CASSLSIGAGGRTDTQYF
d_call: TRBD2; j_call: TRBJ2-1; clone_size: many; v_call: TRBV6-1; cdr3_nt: TGTGCCAGCAGAAGACTAGCGGGAGAGGGCAATGAGCAGTTCTTC; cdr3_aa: CASRRLAGEGNEQFF
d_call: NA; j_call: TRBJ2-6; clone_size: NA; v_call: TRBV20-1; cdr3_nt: TGCAGTGCTAGAGATCAATTGAGAGGGGCCAACGTCCTGACTTTC; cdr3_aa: CSARDQLRGANVLTF
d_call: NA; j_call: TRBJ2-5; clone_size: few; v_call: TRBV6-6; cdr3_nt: TGTGCCAGCAGTTACTCCGACTTTTTTGGTCCAATACAAGAGACCCAGTACTTC; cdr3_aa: CASSYSDFFGPIQETQYF
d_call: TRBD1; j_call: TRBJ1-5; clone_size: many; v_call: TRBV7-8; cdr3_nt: TGTGCCAGCAGTGTCGGGACAGGGATACAGCCCCAGCATTTT; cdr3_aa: CASSVGTGIQPQHF
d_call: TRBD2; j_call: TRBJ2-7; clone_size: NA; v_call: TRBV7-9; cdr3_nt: TGTGCCAGCAGCGCTTCCTGGCGGGAGGGTTTGGAGCAGTACTTC; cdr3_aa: CASSASWREGLEQYF
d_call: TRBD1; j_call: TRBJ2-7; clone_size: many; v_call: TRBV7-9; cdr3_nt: TGTGCCAGCAGCTTAACCCGGGACAGGGGATTTCGCGAGCAGTACTTC; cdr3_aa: CASSLTRDRGFREQYF
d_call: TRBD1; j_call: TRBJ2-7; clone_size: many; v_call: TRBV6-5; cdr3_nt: TGTGCCAGCGGGGACAGGGGGCCCGAGCAGTACTTC; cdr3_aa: CASGDRGPEQYF
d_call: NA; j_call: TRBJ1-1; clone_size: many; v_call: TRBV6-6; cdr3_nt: TGTGCCAGCAGTCACGGTCGTTCCCAAGCTTTCTTT; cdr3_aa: CASSHGRSQAFF
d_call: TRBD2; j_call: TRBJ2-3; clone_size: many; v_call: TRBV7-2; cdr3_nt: TGTGCCAGCAGCTTAGGGCTAGCGGGGATAGATACGCAGTATTTT; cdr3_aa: CASSLGLAGIDTQYF
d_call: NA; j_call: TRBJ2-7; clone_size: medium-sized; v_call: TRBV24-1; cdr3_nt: TGTGCCACCAGTGATCGCATAAGCCGGGGGGAGCAGTACTTC; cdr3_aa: CATSDRISRGEQYF
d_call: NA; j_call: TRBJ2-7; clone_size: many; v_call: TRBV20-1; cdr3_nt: TGCAGTGCCAGGACGGATTCGAGCTCCTACGAGCAGTACTTC; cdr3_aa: CSARTDSSSYEQYF
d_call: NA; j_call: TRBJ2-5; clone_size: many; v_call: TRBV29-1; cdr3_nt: TGCAGCGTTGATCGGGGGTCCCAAGAGACCCAGTACTTC; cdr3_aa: CSVDRGSQETQYF
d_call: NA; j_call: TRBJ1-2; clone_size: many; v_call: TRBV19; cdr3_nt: TGTGCCAGTAGTATCATCGAACCGACGCGGGGCTACACCTTC; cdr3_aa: CASSIIEPTRGYTF
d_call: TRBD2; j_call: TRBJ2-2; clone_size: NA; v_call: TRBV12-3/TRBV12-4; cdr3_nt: TGTGCCAGCAGTAGAGCGGGACTGAACACCGGGGAGCTGTTTTTT; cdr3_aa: CASSRAGLNTGELFF
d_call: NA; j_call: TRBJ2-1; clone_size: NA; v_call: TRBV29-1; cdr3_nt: TGCAGGTCGTATGAGCAGTTCTTC; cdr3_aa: CRSYEQFF
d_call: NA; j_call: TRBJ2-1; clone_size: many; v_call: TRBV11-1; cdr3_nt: TGTGCCAGCAGCTTACAACGATCCTACAATGAGCAGTTCTTC; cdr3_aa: CASSLQRSYNEQFF
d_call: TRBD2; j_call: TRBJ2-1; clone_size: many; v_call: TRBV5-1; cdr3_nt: TGCGCCAGCCGGCCTGGACTAGCGGGGCCCAGAAGCTCCTACAATGAGCAGTTCTTC; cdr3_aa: CASRPGLAGPRSSYNEQFF
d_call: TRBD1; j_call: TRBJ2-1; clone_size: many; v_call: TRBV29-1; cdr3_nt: TGCAGCGTTGAAGCGGGGACAGGGGCTTTGATACTAACCGATGAGCAGTTCTTC; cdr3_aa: CSVEAGTGALILTDEQFF
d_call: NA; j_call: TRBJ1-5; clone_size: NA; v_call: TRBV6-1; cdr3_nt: TGTGCCAGCAGTGAAATCAGGAGGACAGATAGCAATCAGCCCCAGCATTTT; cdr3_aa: CASSEIRRTDSNQPQHF
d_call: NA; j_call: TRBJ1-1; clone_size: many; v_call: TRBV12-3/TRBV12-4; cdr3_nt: TGTGCCAGCAGTTCTGGGGCAGGGTTGAACACTGAAGCTTTCTTT; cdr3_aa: CASSSGAGLNTEAFF
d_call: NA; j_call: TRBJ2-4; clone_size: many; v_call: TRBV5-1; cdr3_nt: TGCGCCAGCAGGGAGGCGATACAGGGAGATAAAAACATTCAGTACTTC; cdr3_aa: CASREAIQGDKNIQYF
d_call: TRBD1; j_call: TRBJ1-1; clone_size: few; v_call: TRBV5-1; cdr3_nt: TGCGCCAGCAGCCCGGGACAGGGGACTGAAGCTTTCTTT; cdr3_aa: CASSPGQGTEAFF
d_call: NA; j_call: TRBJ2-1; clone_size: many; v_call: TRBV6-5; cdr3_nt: TGTGCCAGCAGCCCTCTCGAGGTCGACTTGTACAATGAGCAGTTCTTC; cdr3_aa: CASSPLEVDLYNEQFF
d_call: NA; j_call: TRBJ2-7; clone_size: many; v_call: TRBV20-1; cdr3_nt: TGCAGTGCAAGTGGTCCCGGCTACGAGCAGTACTTC; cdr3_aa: CSASGPGYEQYF
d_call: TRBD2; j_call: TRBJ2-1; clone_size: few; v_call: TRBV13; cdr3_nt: TGTGCCAGCAGCTTAGCCACGACTAGCGGGAGTGTGGATGAGCAGTTCTTC; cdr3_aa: CASSLATTSGSVDEQFF
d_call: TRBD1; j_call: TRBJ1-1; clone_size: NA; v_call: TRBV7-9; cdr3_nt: TGTGCCAGCAGCTTAAGCGGTCGGGGGACAGGATCGTGGAAAGTGGGGAACACTGAAGCTTTCTTT; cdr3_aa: CASSLSGRGTGSWKVGNTEAFF
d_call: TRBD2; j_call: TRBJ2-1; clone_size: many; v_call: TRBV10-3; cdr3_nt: TGTGCCGTAACCCCAGCGGGAGCACCGGGTGAGCAGTTCTTC; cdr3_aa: CAVTPAGAPGEQFF
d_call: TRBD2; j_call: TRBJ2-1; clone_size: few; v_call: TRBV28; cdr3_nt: TGTGCCAGCAGGGACGACGGACTAGCAGGGGAGCAGTTCTTC; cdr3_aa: CASRDDGLAGEQFF
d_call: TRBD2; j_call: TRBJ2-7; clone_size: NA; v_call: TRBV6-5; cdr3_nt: TGTGCCAGCAGTTACTCGATCGGCGGGAGCGAATCCTACGAGCAGTACTTC; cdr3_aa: CASSYSIGGSESYEQYF
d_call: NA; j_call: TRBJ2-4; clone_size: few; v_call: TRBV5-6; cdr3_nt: TGTGCCAGCAGAACCGGGACTCCCCAAAACATTCAGTACTTC; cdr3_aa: CASRTGTPQNIQYF
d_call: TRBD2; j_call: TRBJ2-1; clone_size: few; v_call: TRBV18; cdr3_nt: TGTGCCAGCTCACCGCCAAGCGGGAGGATATTCGGTGAGCAGTTCTTC; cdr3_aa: CASSPPSGRIFGEQFF
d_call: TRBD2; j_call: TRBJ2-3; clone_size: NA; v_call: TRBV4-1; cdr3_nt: TGCGCCAGCAGCGAACTAGCGGTCCCCACAGATACGCAGTATTTT; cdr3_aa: CASSELAVPTDTQYF
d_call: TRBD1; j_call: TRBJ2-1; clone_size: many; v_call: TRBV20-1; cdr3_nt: TGCAGTGCTAGATCGTTAACAGGGGATGAGCAGTTCTTC; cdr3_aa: CSARSLTGDEQFF
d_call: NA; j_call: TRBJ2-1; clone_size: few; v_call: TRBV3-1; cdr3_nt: TGTGCCAGCAGCCAAGACAGCAGTTCTCTTGAGCAGTTCTTC; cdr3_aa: CASSQDSSSLEQFF
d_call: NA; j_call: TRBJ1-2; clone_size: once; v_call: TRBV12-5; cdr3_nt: TGTGCTAGTGGTTTCGAAGGGAATGGCTACACCTTC; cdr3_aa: CASGFEGNGYTF
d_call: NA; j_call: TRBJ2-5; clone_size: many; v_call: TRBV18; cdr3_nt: TGTGCCAGCTCACCACCATCACCTCAGGAGACCCAGTACTTC; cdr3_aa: CASSPPSPQETQYF
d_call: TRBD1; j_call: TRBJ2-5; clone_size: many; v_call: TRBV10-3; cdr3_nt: TGTGCCATCAGTGAGTCGGACAGGGGCGAAGAGACCCAGTACTTC; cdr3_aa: CAISESDRGEETQYF
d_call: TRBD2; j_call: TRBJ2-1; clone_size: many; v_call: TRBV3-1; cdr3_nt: TGTGCCAGCAGCCAAGGAGGGACTAGTTACAATGAGCAGTTCTTC; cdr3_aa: CASSQGGTSYNEQFF
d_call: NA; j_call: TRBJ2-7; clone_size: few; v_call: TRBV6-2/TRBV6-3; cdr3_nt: TGTGCCAGCAGTTACTCCCCCGGGCCCTACGAGCAGTACTTC; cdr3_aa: CASSYSPGPYEQYF